This TCR beta chain comes out of a study of blood T cells in healthy people across ages. At the level of the study: Template switching captured about one barcoded beta molecule per two T cells.

On this clonotype: What it recognizes is unknown.

The CDR3 contains 17 residues. The germline V gene has CDR1 SGHTA and CDR2 FQGNSA. The V gene end was trimmed by 1 base and the J gene end by 3 bases; junction bases not matched to a gene: 6. Overall study results and limits: Higher diversity, along with more naive CD4+ cells, distinguished long-lived donors from aged donors.

A second about 6 to 12 cycle PCR used barcoded and J-beta primers. TCRdb analysed the 5' RACE reads with MiXCR anew, one entry per CDR3 protein. This sample has roughly 500,000 distinct CDR3 sequences, with 27% found just once. The sequenced sample was blood. The receptor's source is a woman in her 70s in good health. This chain uses TRBV7-2 with TRBJ2-1; 10 bases are shared with TRBD2. The CDR3 DNA reads as TGTGCCAGCAGCTTAGAGGGAGCGGGGGGGTTCTACAATGAGCAGTTCTTC. Its protein product is CASSLEGAGGFYNEQFF.